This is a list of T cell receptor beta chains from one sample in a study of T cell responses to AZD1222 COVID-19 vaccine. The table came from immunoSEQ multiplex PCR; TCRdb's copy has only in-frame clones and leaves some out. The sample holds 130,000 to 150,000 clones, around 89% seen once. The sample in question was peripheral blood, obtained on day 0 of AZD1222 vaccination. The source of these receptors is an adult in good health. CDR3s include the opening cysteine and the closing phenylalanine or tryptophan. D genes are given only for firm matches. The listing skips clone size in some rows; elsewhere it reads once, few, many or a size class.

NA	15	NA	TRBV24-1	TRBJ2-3	TGTGCCACCAGTGAGCCCCATCCTAGGCCCCACACGCAGTATTTT	CATSEPHPRPHTQYF
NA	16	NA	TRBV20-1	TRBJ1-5	TGCAGTGCTAGTCTGGGTCACGGGTATAGCAATCAGCCCCAGCATTTT	CSASLGHGYSNQPQHF
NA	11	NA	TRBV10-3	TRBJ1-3	TGTGCCATCAGTGCTGGAAACACCATATATTTT	CAISAGNTIYF
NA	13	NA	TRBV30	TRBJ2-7	TGTGCCTGGGCCCCCGGGAGCTCCTACGAGCAGTACTTC	CAWAPGSSYEQYF
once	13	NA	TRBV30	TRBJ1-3	TGTGCCTGGAAGGTATCCGCTGGAAACACCATATATTTT	CAWKVSAGNTIYF
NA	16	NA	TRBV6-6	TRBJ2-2	TGTGCCTCTCGTCGCCCGGGACTGTCGAACACCGGGGAGCTGTTTTTT	CASRRPGLSNTGELFF
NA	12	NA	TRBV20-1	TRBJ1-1	TGCAGTGCTAGTCCCCTCGGAGACTACGCTTTCTTT	CSASPLGDYAFF
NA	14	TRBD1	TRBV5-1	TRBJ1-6	TGCGCCAGCAGCTTGGGCGACAGGGATTCACCCCTCCACTTT	CASSLGDRDSPLHF
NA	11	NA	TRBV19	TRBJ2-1	TGTGCCAGTAGTGGGCTAGATGAGCAGTTCTTC	CASSGLDEQFF
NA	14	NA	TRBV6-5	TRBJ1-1	TGTGCCAGCACCGACGGGGGGGCGAGCACTGAAGCTTTCTTT	CASTDGGASTEAFF
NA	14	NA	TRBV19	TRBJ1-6	TGTGCCAGTAGTATGAGCTCCTATAATTCACCCCTCCACTTT	CASSMSSYNSPLHF
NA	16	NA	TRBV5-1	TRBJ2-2	TGCGCCAGCAGCCCGCCCCCGGCGCAGGGCACCGGGGAGCTGTTTTTT	CASSPPPAQGTGELFF
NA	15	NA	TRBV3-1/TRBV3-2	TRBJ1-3	TGTGCCAGCAGCCCAAGGGTCGGCTCTGGAAACACCATATATTTT	CASSPRVGSGNTIYF
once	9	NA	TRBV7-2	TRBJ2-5	TGTGCCAGAGAAGAGACCCAGTACTTC	CAREETQYF
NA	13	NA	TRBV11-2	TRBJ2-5	TGTGCCAGCAGCTTTAGAGGACAAGAGACCCAGTACTTC	CASSFRGQETQYF
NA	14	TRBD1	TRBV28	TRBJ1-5	TGTGCCAGCAGGGCAGGACAGGGGGGACAGCCCCAGCATTTT	CASRAGQGGQPQHF
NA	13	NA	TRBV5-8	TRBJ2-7	TGTGCCAGCAGCTTTCAGGGGTCCTACGAGCAGTACTTC	CASSFQGSYEQYF
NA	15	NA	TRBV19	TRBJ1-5	TGTGCCAGTAGTATAGAGGTTTATAGCAATCAGCCCCAGCATTTT	CASSIEVYSNQPQHF
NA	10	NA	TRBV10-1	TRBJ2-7	TGCGCCAGCAGTGGAATAGCGGTTTTCTTC	CASSGIAVFF
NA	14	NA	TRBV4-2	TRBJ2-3	TGTGCCAGCAGCCAAGATCTGGAGGAGGATACGCAGTATTTT	CASSQDLEEDTQYF
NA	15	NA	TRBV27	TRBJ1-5	TGTGCCAGCAGTCAGGGGTGGCCCCCCAATCAGCCCCAGCATTTT	CASSQGWPPNQPQHF
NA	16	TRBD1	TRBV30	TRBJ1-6	TGTGCCTGGACCAGCCGGGACAGGGGTATCAATTCACCCCTCCACTTT	CAWTSRDRGINSPLHF
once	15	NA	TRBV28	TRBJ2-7	TGTGCCAGCAGCTCGACCCGGTGGGCCTCCTACGAGCAGTACTTC	CASSSTRWASYEQYF
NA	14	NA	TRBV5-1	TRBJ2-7	TGCGCCAGCAGCTTGGACGGGAGTCGTTACGAGCAGTACTTC	CASSLDGSRYEQYF
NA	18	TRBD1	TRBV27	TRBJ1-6	TGTGCCAGCAGTCCGAGTCCCGGGACAGGCCCCTATAATTCACCCCTCCACTTT	CASSPSPGTGPYNSPLHF
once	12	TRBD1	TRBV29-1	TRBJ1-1	TGTAGCCCACAACAGGGGTTGACTGAAGCTTTCTTT	CSPQQGLTEAFF
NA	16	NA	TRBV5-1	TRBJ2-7	TGCGCCAGCAGCTTGGCAGCCCCGTCACGAGGGGACGAGCAGTACTTC	CASSLAAPSRGDEQYF
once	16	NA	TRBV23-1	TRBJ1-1	TGCGCCAGCAGTCAATCAGACGACTATCTGAACACTGAAGCTTTCTTT	CASSQSDDYLNTEAFF
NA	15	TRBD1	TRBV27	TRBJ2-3	TGTGCCAGCAGTCTCAGGGGGCGCGGGTCAGATACGCAGTATTTT	CASSLRGRGSDTQYF
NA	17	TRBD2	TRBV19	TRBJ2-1	TGTGCCAGTACCTTACGGGGGGCTAGCGGGAGGGTAAATGAGCAGTTCTTC	CASTLRGASGRVNEQFF
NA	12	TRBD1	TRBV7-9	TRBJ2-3	TGTGCCAGCAGCTACTCCAGGGGGATGCAGTATTTT	CASSYSRGMQYF
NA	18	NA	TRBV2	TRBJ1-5	TGTGCCAGCAGTGAGGCCAGGGGAAAATCGATTGGCAATCAGCCCCAGCATTTT	CASSEARGKSIGNQPQHF
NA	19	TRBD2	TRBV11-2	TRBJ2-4	TGTGCCAGCAGCTTAATGGGACTAGCGGGAGGGCAGGCCAAAAACATTCAGTACTTC	CASSLMGLAGGQAKNIQYF
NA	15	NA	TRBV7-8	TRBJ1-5	TGTGCCAGCAGCCGAGACAGGCATAGCAATCAGCCCCAGCATTTT	CASSRDRHSNQPQHF
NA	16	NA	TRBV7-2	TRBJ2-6	TGTGCCAGCAGCTTAGGGGGCGACTCTGGGGCCAACGTCCTGACTTTC	CASSLGGDSGANVLTF
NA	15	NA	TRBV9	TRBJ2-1	TGTGCCAGCAGCGTAGGCAGGTATGGTTACAATGAGCAGTTCTTC	CASSVGRYGYNEQFF
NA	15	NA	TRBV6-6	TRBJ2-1	TGTGCCGTAAGAGATCAGGGATTTCTGGCCAATGAGCAGTTCTTC	CAVRDQGFLANEQFF
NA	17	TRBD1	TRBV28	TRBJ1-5	TGTGCCAGCAGGACCCGAACCGGGACAGGTAACAATCAGCCCCAGCATTTT	CASRTRTGTGNNQPQHF
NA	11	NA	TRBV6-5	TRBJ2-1	TGTGCCAGCAGTCCGAGAAATGAGCAGTTCTTC	CASSPRNEQFF
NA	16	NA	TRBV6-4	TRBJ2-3	TGTGCCAGCAGTGACTCCTACAGGGTCTCCACAGATACGCAGTATTTT	CASSDSYRVSTDTQYF
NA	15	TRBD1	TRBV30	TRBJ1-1	TGTGCCTGGAGCTTGCCAGGGGGCCTCAACACTGAAGCTTTCTTT	CAWSLPGGLNTEAFF
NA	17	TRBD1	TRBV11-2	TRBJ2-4	TGTGCCAGCAGCCTAAGACCGGGACAGAAATCCAAAAACATTCAGTACTTC	CASSLRPGQKSKNIQYF
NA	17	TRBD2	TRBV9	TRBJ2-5	TGTGCCAGCAGCGCCGGGACTAGCGGGGCCGAGCGGGAGACCCAGTACTTC	CASSAGTSGAERETQYF
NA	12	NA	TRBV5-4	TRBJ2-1	TGTGCCAGCAGCAACGTAATGAAAGAGCAGTTCTTC	CASSNVMKEQFF
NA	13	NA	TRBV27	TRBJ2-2	TGTGCCAGCAGTTTATCAGGGAACAGGGAGCTGTTTTTT	CASSLSGNRELFF
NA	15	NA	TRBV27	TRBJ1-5	TGTGCCAGCCAGTTGTCGGGGTCTAGCAATCAGCCCCAGCATTTT	CASQLSGSSNQPQHF
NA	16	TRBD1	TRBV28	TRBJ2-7	TGTGCCAGCAGTCCAAGCAGGGGGCCGATAAGGAACGAGCAGTACTTC	CASSPSRGPIRNEQYF
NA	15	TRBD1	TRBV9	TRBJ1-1	TGTGCCAGCAGCGTAGCAGGGGGGCTGAACACTGAAGCTTTCTTT	CASSVAGGLNTEAFF
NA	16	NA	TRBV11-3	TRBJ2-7	TGTGCCAGCAGCTTCGCCGGGACTCAGAGTCGGGACGAGCAGTACTTC	CASSFAGTQSRDEQYF
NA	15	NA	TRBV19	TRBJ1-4	TGTGCCAGTAGTATACAGGGTTTGGCTAATGAAAAACTGTTTTTT	CASSIQGLANEKLFF
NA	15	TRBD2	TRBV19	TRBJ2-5	TGTGCCAGTAGTCCCCGACTAGCGGGGCTAGAGACCCAGTACTTC	CASSPRLAGLETQYF
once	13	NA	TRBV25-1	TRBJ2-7	TGTGCCAGCTTGGACATATCGTCCTACGAGCAGTACTTC	CASLDISSYEQYF
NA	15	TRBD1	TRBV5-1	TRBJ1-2	TGCGCCAGCAGGAGCCGGGACAGGGGAACTTATGGCTACACCTTC	CASRSRDRGTYGYTF
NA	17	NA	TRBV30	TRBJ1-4	TGTGCCTGGAAAGGGACACGTGAGATCGCAACTAATGAAAAACTGTTTTTT	CAWKGTREIATNEKLFF
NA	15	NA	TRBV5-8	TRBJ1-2	TGTGCCAGCAGCTTGGCGTGGCAAGAAGGGAATGGCTACACCTTC	CASSLAWQEGNGYTF
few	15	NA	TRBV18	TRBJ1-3	TGTGCCAGCTCAACCCCGACAGGAGCTGGAAACACCATATATTTT	CASSTPTGAGNTIYF
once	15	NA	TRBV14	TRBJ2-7	TGTGCCAGCAGCGAAACGGGATCGAGCTCCTACGAGCAGTACTTC	CASSETGSSSYEQYF